The 25 T cell receptor beta chains below were found in one sample sequenced in a study of blood T cell repertoires in COVID-19. The table came from immunoSEQ multiplex PCR; TCRdb's copy has only in-frame clones and leaves some out. The sample carries tens of thousands of clones, more than 80% recorded once. Sequenced sample: peripheral blood. The origin of the receptors is a woman older than 75 with acute or convalescent COVID-19.

V and J are TRBV6-5 and TRBJ2-7; 7 nucleotides align to TRBD1. J was trimmed by 4 bases and V by 5 bases; bases with no gene match: 5. The CDR3 is 13 residues long. Looked up from germline, CDR1 is MNHEY and CDR2 is SVGAGI. DNA for the CDR3: TGTGCCAGCAGTCGGGACAGTAGATACGAGCAGTACTTC. Protein: CASSRDSRYEQYF.

The chain joins TRBV5-6 to TRBJ1-2; D is ambiguous. CDR3 size: 12 residues. The ends were cut back, 4 bases at V and 0 bases at J, with 4 bases in the middle. Germline CDR1 reads SGHDT; CDR2 reads YYEEEE. The CDR3 DNA sequence: TGTGCCAGCAGCCCCTCTAACTATGGCTACACCTTC. It is translated as CASSPSNYGYTF.

V and J are TRBV19 and TRBJ2-7; a weak D match, TRBD2 (6 bases). Germline V gene lookup returns CDR1 LNHDA and CDR2 SQIVND (reference sequence). The V gene lost 0 bases and the J gene lost 3 bases, with 9 bases spanning the gap. This CDR3 has 14 residues. This chain's CDR3 is CASSIDRGIYEQYF. As DNA, the CDR3 is TGTGCCAGTAGTATAGATCGGGGGATCTACGAGCAGTACTTC.

This clone appeared many times. The CDR3 DNA sequence: TGTGCCAGCAGTGAGACAGGGGGCGAGGGTTATGGCTACACCTTC. It yields the protein CASSETGGEGYGYTF. The V call is TRBV6-4, the J call TRBJ1-2, with 10 bases fitting TRBD1. After removal of 3 bases from V and 5 bases from J, the junction contained 6 bases not matched to a gene. This CDR3 spans 15 amino acids. CDR1 and CDR2 from the germline V gene are MRHNA and SNTAGT.

The chain recombines TRBV6-2 or TRBV6-3 with TRBJ2-7; D is perhaps TRBD1 (5 bases). The CDR3 has 15 amino acids. V gave up 4 bases and J gave up 5 bases, with 18 bases separating them. Germline CDR1 MNHEY, CDR2 SVGEGT. The CDR3, as DNA: TGTGCCAGCAGTTCACCGGTCAGGGTTATCGACGAGCAGTACTTC. This sequence encodes CASSSPVRVIDEQYF.

The rearrangement uses TRBV10-3 and TRBJ1-1; D is ambiguous. Germline CDR1 and CDR2: ENHRY and SYGVKD. Trimming removed 3 bases at V and 1 base at J, with 9 bases between. CDR3 length equals 14 residues. The CDR3 DNA follows: TGTGCCATCAGTGACAGGTTAGAGAACACTGAAGCTTTCTTT. Encoded protein: CAISDRLENTEAFF.

The chain recombines TRBV7-3 with TRBJ2-1; 13 bases are shared with TRBD2. The V and J ends lost 4 bases and 4 bases, in that order; junction bases with no gene match: 1. Per the germline V gene, CDR1 is SGHTA and CDR2 is FQGTGA. The CDR3 loop spans 15 amino acids. The DNA of the CDR3 is TGTGCCAGCAGCTCGGGACTAGCGGGATACAATGAGCAGTTCTTC. Protein sequence: CASSSGLAGYNEQFF.

The CDR3 reads CASTGGGTDTQYF. CDR3 coding DNA: TGCGCCAGCACGGGGGGCGGCACAGATACGCAGTATTTT. V gene TRBV10-1 combines with J gene TRBJ2-3, with D perhaps matching TRBD2 (7 bases). Germline values: CDR1 WNHNN, CDR2 SYGVQD (reference sequence). Trimming removed 7 bases from V and 1 base from J, with 9 bases in between. The CDR3 runs 13 residues.

This chain links TRBV18 with TRBJ1-1; 7 bases agree with TRBD1. V trimming: 0 bases; J trimming: 0 bases; junction bases outside the gene matches: 4. Germline assignment: CDR1 KGHSH and CDR2 LQKENI. CDR3 length: 16 residues. The CDR3 reads CASSPPGQYMNTEAFF. In DNA, the CDR3 is TGTGCCAGCTCACCACCGGGACAGTACATGAACACTGAAGCTTTCTTT.

The chain is built from TRBV24-1 and TRBJ2-5; 8 nucleotides line up with TRBD2. V was clipped by 2 bases and J by 2 bases; unmatched bases: 12. Germline V CDR1 and CDR2: KGHDR, SFDVKD. The CDR3 contains 18 residues. The CDR3 loop is CATSDSTSGGGTQETQYF. The CDR3 DNA reads TGTGCCACCAGTGATTCCACTTCGGGGGGGGGTACTCAAGAGACCCAGTACTTC.

The CDR3 here is CASSQGASGELFF. CDR3 DNA: TGTGCCAGCAGCCAAGGAGCGTCCGGGGAGCTGTTTTTT. The V gene is TRBV14, the J gene TRBJ2-2; D uncertain. CDR3 length: 13 amino acids. V gave up 1 base and J gave up 6 bases, with 6 bases separating them. CDR1 SGHDN and CDR2 FVKESK come from the germline V gene.

V gene TRBV14 combines with J gene TRBJ2-6; 7 nucleotides align to TRBD1. The ends lost 4 bases at V and 3 bases at J; junction bases unmatched: 3. The CDR3 covers 15 residues. The germline gives CDR1 SGHDN, CDR2 FVKESK. DNA of the CDR3: TGTGCCAGCAGCCCGAGGACAGGTGGGGCCAACGTCCTGACTTTC. Translated: CASSPRTGGANVLTF.

The sample holds a few counts of this clone. The chain employs TRBV19 and TRBJ1-1; TRBD1 might be the D (5 bases). V lost 10 bases to trimming and J lost 1 base, with 16 bases between them. The CDR3 has 14 amino acids. Germline V lookup: CDR1 LNHDA, CDR2 SQIVND (reference sequence). The CDR3 spells CATRQTNSNTEAFF. As DNA, the CDR3 is TGTGCCACCCGACAGACGAATTCGAACACTGAAGCTTTCTTT.

This chain connects TRBV11-1 to TRBJ1-1; D may be TRBD1 (5 bases). CDR1 is SGHAT, CDR2 FQDESV, per germline (reference sequence). Trimming took 5 bases from V and 1 from J, leaving 8 bases between them. This CDR3 has 13 amino acids. CDR3: CASSETGNTEAFF. CDR3 sequence (DNA): TGTGCCAGCAGCGAAACAGGGAACACTGAAGCTTTCTTT.

CDR3 protein: CASAQGSEAYGYTF. The CDR3 DNA is TGTGCCAGCGCTCAGGGTTCAGAAGCCTATGGCTACACCTTC. This sequence joins TRBV14 and TRBJ1-2, with D tentatively TRBD1 (5 bases). V dropped 8 bases and J dropped 4 bases, with 17 bases sitting between them. Germline assignment: CDR1 SGHDN and CDR2 FVKESK. The CDR3 spans 14 residues.

This clone has only a few counts. The rearrangement links TRBV30 to TRBJ2-7; tentatively, D is TRBD1 (6 bases). The CDR3 consists of 14 residues. Germline-derived CDR1 and CDR2 are GTSNPN and SVGIG (reference sequence). Trimming pared 3 bases from V and 4 bases from J, leaving 16 bases between. The CDR3 sequence is CAWSLGGSLYEQYF. CDR3 nucleotides: TGTGCCTGGAGCCTAGGGGGTTCGCTATACGAGCAGTACTTC.

This clone occurred a few times. The rearrangement uses TRBV19 and TRBJ2-3; 10 bases align to TRBD2. J was trimmed by 8 bases and V by 9 bases; bases with no gene match: 14. Germline V gives CDR1 LNHDA, CDR2 SQIVND (reference sequence). This CDR3 region has 15 residues. The CDR3 DNA sequence: TGTGCCAGCAAGACTAGCGGGCAGGGGAGGGGTACGCAGTATTTT. Amino acids: CASKTSGQGRGTQYF. The full variable domain, rest sourced from reference TRBV19 and TRBJ2-3, is DGGITQSPKYLFRKEGQNVTLSCEQNLNHDAMYWYRQDPGQGLRLIYYSQIVNDFQKGDIAEGYSVSREKKESFPLTVTSAQKNPTAFYLCASKTSGQGRGTQYFGPGTRLTVL.

This chain uses TRBV23-1 with TRBJ2-5, with 8 nucleotides matching TRBD2. TRBV23-1 belongs to the ORF category, with a function that is uncertain. The CDR3 runs 14 residues. V lost 10 bases, J lost 2 bases, and 9 bases stayed unmatched. CDR3 region: CAIPGGDPQETQYF. CDR3 DNA sequence: TGCGCCATCCCCGGGGGGGACCCACAAGAGACCCAGTACTTC.

This clone was seen once. The J gene is TRBJ1-1, the V gene TRBV6-1; unclear D gene. The CDR3 is made up of 15 amino acids. CDR1 and CDR2 (germline): MNHNS, SASEGT. Trimming shortened V by 2 bases and J by 4 bases, and 14 bases separated the two germline ends. The CDR3 nucleotides read TGTGCCAGCAGTGAATATTACTTAGGAGGCACTGAAGCTTTCTTT. This encodes CASSEYYLGGTEAFF.

The DNA of the CDR3 is TGTGCCAGCCCGACAGGGTATAGGGATGGCTACACCTTC. Residues: CASPTGYRDGYTF. V usage is TRBV6-5 and J usage is TRBJ1-2, with TRBD1 identical over 7 bases. V was clipped by 8 bases and J by 6 bases; unmatched bases: 9. The CDR3 is made up of 13 amino acids. Germline V lookup: CDR1 MNHEY, CDR2 SVGAGI.

The chain combines TRBV29-1 with TRBJ2-4; 11 positions agree with TRBD1. Germline V gene lookup returns CDR1 SQVTM and CDR2 ANQGSEA. V lost 8 bases to trimming and J lost 8 bases; unmatched junction nucleotides: 11. The CDR3 length is 14 residues. CDR3 in amino acids: CSSRGGTGGDIQYF. The CDR3 bases are TGCAGCTCCAGGGGGGGGACAGGGGGAGACATTCAGTACTTC.

This clone occurred once. The chain carries TRBV9 and TRBJ1-4; tentatively, D is TRBD1 (6 bases). The CDR3 loop spans 14 amino acids. The germline V and J ends were trimmed by 0 bases and 7 bases, with 10 bases remaining between them. Germline assignment: CDR1 SGDLS and CDR2 YYNGEE. The CDR3 bases are TGTGCCAGCAGCGTAGGAGGGGGGGTTGAAAAACTGTTTTTT. This translates into CASSVGGGVEKLFF.

The table lists this clone with a few counts. The J gene is TRBJ1-2, the V gene TRBV11-2; D uncertain. The V gene's germline CDR1 is SGHAT and CDR2 FQNNGV. This CDR3 comprises 13 residues. Trimming shortened V by 5 bases and J by 4 bases, and 11 bases separated the two germline ends. This CDR3 reads CASSRDTFYGYTF. As DNA, the CDR3 is TGTGCCAGCAGCCGCGACACTTTCTATGGCTACACCTTC.

The rearrangement uses TRBV5-1 and TRBJ2-2; the match to TRBD1 covers 10 bases. The V gene end was trimmed by 0 bases and the J gene end by 4 bases; junction bases not matched to a gene: 12. The germline V gene has CDR1 SGHRS and CDR2 YFSETQ. This CDR3 is 19 amino acids long. The CDR3 reads CASSLGGQGGYFITGELFF. CDR3 coding DNA: TGCGCCAGCAGCTTGGGAGGACAGGGGGGATATTTTATCACCGGGGAGCTGTTTTTT.

The chain links TRBV6-2 or TRBV6-3 to TRBJ2-2; TRBD2 might be the D (6 bases). Germline values: CDR1 MNHEY, CDR2 SVGEGT. Trimming removed 10 bases from V and 6 bases from J, with 21 bases in between. The CDR3 has 15 amino acids. CDR3 sequence reads: CATRPRGRSPGELFF. DNA for the CDR3: TGTGCCACCCGCCCTCGGGGGAGATCGCCCGGGGAGCTGTTTTTT.